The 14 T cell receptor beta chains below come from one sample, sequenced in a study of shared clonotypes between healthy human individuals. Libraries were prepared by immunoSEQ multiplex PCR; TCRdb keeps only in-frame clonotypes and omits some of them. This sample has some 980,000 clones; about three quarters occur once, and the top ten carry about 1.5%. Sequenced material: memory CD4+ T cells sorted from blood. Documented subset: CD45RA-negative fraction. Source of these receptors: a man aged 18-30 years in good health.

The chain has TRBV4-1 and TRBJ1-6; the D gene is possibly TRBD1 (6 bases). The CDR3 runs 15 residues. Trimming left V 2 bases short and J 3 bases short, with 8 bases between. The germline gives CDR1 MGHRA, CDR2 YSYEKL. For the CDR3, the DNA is TGCGCCAGCAGCCAACAGGGGAACTATAATTCACCCCTCCACTTT. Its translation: CASSQQGNYNSPLHF.

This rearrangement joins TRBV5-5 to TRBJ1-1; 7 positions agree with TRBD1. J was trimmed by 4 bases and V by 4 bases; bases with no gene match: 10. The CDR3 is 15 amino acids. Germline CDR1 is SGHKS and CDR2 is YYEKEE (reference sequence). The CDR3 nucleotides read TGTGCCAGCAGCCTTCAGGGGGTCGAGTTCACTGAAGCTTTCTTT. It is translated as CASSLQGVEFTEAFF.

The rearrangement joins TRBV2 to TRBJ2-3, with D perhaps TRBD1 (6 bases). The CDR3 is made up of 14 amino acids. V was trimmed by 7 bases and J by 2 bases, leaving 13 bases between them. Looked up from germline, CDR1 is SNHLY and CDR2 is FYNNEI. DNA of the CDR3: TGTGCCAGCATTTCGGGACAACCCACAGATACGCAGTATTTT. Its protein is CASISGQPTDTQYF. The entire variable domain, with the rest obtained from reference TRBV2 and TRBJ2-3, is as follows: EPEVTQTPSHQVTQMGQEVILRCVPISNHLYFYWYRQILGQKVEFLVSFYNNEISEKSEIFDDQFSVERPDGSNFTLKIRSTKLEDSAMYFCASISGQPTDTQYFGPGTRLTVL.

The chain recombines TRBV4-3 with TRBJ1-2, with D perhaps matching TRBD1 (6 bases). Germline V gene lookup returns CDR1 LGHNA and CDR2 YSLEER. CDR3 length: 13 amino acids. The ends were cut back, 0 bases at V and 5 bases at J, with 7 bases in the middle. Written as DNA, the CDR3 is TGCGCCAGCAGCCAAGAGACAGGTTATGGCTACACCTTC. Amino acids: CASSQETGYGYTF.

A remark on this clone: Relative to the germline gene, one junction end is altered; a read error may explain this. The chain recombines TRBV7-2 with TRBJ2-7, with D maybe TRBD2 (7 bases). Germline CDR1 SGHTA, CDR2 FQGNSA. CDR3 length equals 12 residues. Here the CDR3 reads CASSQRAGAEDF. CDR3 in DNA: TGTGCCAGCAGCCAAAGGGCGGGGGCGGAGGACTTC. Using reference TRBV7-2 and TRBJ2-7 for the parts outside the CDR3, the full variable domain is GAGVSQSPSNKVTEKGKDVELRCDPISGHTALYWYRQSLGQGLEFLIYFQGNSAPDKSGLPSDRFSAERTGGSVSTLTIQRTQQEDSAVYLCASSQRAGAEDFGPGTRLTVT.

This chain's CDR3 is CASRGTGRTNEQYF. The CDR3 DNA sequence: TGTGCCAGTCGAGGGACAGGGAGGACCAACGAGCAGTACTTC. The chain uses TRBV27 and TRBJ2-7; 9 nucleotides line up with TRBD1. V was clipped by 9 bases and J by 5 bases; unmatched bases: 11. The CDR3 is made up of 14 amino acids. Germline values: CDR1 MNHEY, CDR2 SMNVEV (reference sequence).

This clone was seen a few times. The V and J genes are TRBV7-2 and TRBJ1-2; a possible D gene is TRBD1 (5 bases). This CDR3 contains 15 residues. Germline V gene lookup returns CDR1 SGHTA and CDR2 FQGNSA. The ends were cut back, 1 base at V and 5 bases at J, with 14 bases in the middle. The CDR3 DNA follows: TGTGCCAGCAGCTTAGTTCAGGGACCTACATATGGCTACACCTTC. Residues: CASSLVQGPTYGYTF.

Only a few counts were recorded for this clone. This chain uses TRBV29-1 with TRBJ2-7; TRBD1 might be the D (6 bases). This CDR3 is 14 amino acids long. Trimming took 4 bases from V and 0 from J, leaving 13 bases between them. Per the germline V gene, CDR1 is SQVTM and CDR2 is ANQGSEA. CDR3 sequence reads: CSVVGQGSSYEQYF. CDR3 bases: TGCAGCGTTGTGGGCCAGGGGAGCTCCTACGAGCAGTACTTC.

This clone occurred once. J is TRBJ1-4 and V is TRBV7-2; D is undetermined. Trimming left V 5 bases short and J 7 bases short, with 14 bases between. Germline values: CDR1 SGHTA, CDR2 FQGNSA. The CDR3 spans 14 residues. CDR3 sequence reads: CASSPTHGGEKLFF. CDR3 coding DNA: TGTGCCAGCAGCCCGACCCATGGAGGTGAAAAACTGTTTTTT.

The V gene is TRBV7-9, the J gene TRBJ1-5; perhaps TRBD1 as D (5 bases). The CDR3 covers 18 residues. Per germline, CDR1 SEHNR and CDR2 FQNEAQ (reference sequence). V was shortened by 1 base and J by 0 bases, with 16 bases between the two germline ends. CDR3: CASSLGAGTGYSNQPQHF. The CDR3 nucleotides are TGTGCCAGCAGCTTAGGAGCGGGGACGGGTTATAGCAATCAGCCCCAGCATTTT.

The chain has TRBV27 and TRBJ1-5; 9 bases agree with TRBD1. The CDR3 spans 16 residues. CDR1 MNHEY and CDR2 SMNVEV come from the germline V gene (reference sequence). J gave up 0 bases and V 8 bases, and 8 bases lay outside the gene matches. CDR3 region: CASQKRTGDSNQPQHF. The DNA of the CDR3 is TGTGCCAGCCAAAAAAGGACAGGGGATAGCAATCAGCCCCAGCATTTT.

This CDR3 is CASSLARAAVRTDTQYF. For the CDR3, the DNA is TGTGCCAGCAGCTTAGCCCGGGCCGCGGTCCGCACAGATACGCAGTATTTT. The J gene is TRBJ2-3, the V gene TRBV7-9, with D uncertain. Germline V lookup: CDR1 SEHNR, CDR2 FQNEAQ (reference sequence). CDR3 length: 17 residues. V was cut by 0 bases and J by 1 base, with 14 bases left in between. Combining the CDR3 with reference TRBV7-9 and TRBJ2-3 gives the whole variable domain DTGVSQNPRHKITKRGQNVTFRCDPISEHNRLYWYRQTLGQGPEFLTYFQNEAQLEKSRLLSDRFSAERPKGSFSTLEIQRTEQGDSAMYLCASSLARAAVRTDTQYFGPGTRLTVL.

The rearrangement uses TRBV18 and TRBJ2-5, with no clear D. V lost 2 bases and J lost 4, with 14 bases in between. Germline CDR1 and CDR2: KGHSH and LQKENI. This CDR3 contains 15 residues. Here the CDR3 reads CASSPFAGRRETQYF. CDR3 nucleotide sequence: TGTGCCAGCTCACCATTTGCAGGCCGCCGAGAGACCCAGTACTTC.

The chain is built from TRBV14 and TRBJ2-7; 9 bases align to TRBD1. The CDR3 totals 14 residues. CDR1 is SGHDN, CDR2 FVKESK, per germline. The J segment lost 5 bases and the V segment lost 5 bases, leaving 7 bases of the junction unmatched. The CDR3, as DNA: TGTGCCAGCAGCACTCGGGACAGGGACGACGAGCAGTACTTC. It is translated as CASSTRDRDDEQYF. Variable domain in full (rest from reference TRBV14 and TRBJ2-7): EAGVTQFPSHSVIEKGQTVTLRCDPISGHDNLYWYRRVMGKEIKFLLHFVKESKQDESGMPNNRFLAERTGGTYSTLKVQPAELEDSGVYFCASSTRDRDDEQYFGPGTRLTVT.